What follows are 30 T cell receptor beta chains derived from one specimen sequenced in a study of T cells in Graves' hyperthyroidism and ophthalmopathy. The CDR3 regions of TCR beta were amplified from RNA transcripts. HTBI primers were the set used in a first-round RT-PCR of the TCR CDR3. Using its own MiXCR run on the multiplex PCR reads, TCRdb lists one record per CDR3 protein. The data show roughly 750,000 distinct CDR3 sequences, around 17% seen once. The sample taken for sequencing was blood. The receptor source for this set is a man between 18 and 35 years old with Graves' hyperthyroidism.

This clonotype was recorded a few times. The rearrangement joins TRBV28 to TRBJ2-1; D possibly corresponds to TRBD2 (6 bases). CDR1 and CDR2 from the germline V gene are MDHEN and SYDVKM. The CDR3 totals 15 residues. V lost 7 bases and J 3 bases, leaving 16 bases between the germline ends. CDR3 DNA sequence: TGTGCCAGCACCCCTTTAGCGGTTAACTACAATGAGCAGTTCTTC. Protein product: CASTPLAVNYNEQFF.

Ten or more counts support this clonotype. V is TRBV11-2 and J is TRBJ2-1; D not resolved. This CDR3 is 18 amino acids long. The V end lost 2 bases, the J end lost 0 bases, and 17 bases lay between the germline ends. Germline CDR1 is SGHAT and CDR2 is FQNNGV. Here the CDR3 DNA reads TGTGCCAGCAGCTTACTACCCGCGGTACCGAGCTCCTACAATGAGCAGTTCTTC. Protein sequence: CASSLLPAVPSSYNEQFF.

This sequence joins TRBV20-1 and TRBJ2-7; 7 bases agree with TRBD1. This CDR3 contains 14 residues. Germline values: CDR1 DFQATT, CDR2 SNEGSKA (reference sequence). The V and J ends lost 3 bases and 2 bases, in that order; junction bases with no gene match: 7. CDR3 DNA: TGCAGTGCTAGCGTATGGCAGGGGGCCTACGAGCAGTACTTC. It is translated as CSASVWQGAYEQYF.

This clonotype has just a few counts. The rearrangement links TRBV6-1 to TRBJ1-5; D may be TRBD1 (5 bases). CDR1 is MNHNS and CDR2 is SASEGT in the germline V gene. The CDR3 contains 14 residues. The V end was cut by 5 bases, the J end by 0 bases, with 8 bases between. The CDR3 region is CASSNTGSNQPQHF. CDR3 sequence (DNA): TGTGCCAGCAGTAACACAGGTAGCAATCAGCCCCAGCATTTT.

This clonotype occurred a few times. The V gene is TRBV7-8, the J gene TRBJ1-2; TRBD1 matches 10 bases. The germline V gene has CDR1 SGHVS and CDR2 FQNEAQ. Trimming at V came to 5 bases and at J to 4 bases, leaving 10 bases not matched to a gene. This CDR3 has 16 residues. CDR3 sequence reads: CASSAGTGELGYGYTF. The CDR3 region has the DNA TGTGCCAGCAGCGCAGGGACAGGGGAGCTCGGCTATGGCTACACCTTC.

This clonotype was counted a few times. This chain joins TRBV27 and TRBJ1-1, with D maybe TRBD1 (5 bases). CDR1 and CDR2 (germline): MNHEY, SMNVEV (reference sequence). Trimming left V 0 bases short and J 3 bases short, with 14 bases between. This CDR3 spans 16 amino acids. The CDR3 here is CASSLSSGPVDTEAFF. Here the CDR3 DNA reads TGTGCCAGCAGTTTATCGTCGGGGCCGGTGGACACTGAAGCTTTCTTT.

In this sample, this clonotype turned up a few times. As DNA, the CDR3 is TGTGCCAGCAGTAGATCCCAGGGCCGCGGCGGCGGAGACTATGGCTACACCTTC. The encoded protein is CASSRSQGRGGGDYGYTF. The J gene is TRBJ1-2, the V gene TRBV6-1, with a weak D call TRBD1 (5 bases). V shed 5 bases and J shed 3 bases, with 25 bases lying between them. CDR3 length: 18 amino acids. Germline-derived CDR1 and CDR2 are MNHNS and SASEGT.

A note on this clonotype: A much larger clone lies one base from this, so it may be a read error. The CDR3 region is CASTGGSGANVLTF. The CDR3 DNA follows: TGTGCCAGCACCGGGGGCTCTGGGGCCAACGTCCTGACTTTC. The J gene is TRBJ2-6, the V gene TRBV28; perhaps TRBD2 as D (6 bases). The germline V gene encodes CDR1 MDHEN and CDR2 SYDVKM. V gave up 7 bases and J gave up 0 bases, with 7 bases separating them. The CDR3 contains 14 residues.

The gene calls are TRBV25-1 and TRBJ2-2; no definite D call. The germline CDR1 and CDR2 sequences are MGHDK and SYGVNS. V lost 1 base, J lost 0 bases, and 12 bases lay in between. This CDR3 has 17 amino acids. For the CDR3, the DNA is TGTGCCAGCAGTGAATTTCGGCACAGCGCGAACACCGGGGAGCTGTTTTTT. Encoded protein: CASSEFRHSANTGELFF.

This clonotype has only a few counts. This chain connects TRBV5-4 to TRBJ2-5, with D perhaps matching TRBD2 (5 bases). Looked up from germline, CDR1 is SGHNT and CDR2 is YYREEE (reference sequence). V dropped 2 bases and J dropped 2 bases, with 10 bases sitting between them. The length of the CDR3 is 14 residues. CDR3 in DNA: TGTGCCAGCAGCTTAACGGGGTTACAAGAGACCCAGTACTTC. Protein: CASSLTGLQETQYF.

This clonotype occurred many times. This chain connects TRBV28 to TRBJ2-1; D remains ambiguous. CDR3 length: 12 residues. Between the trimmed V and J ends, which lost 3 bases and 2 bases, there was a span of 2 bases. From germline, CDR1 is MDHEN and CDR2 SYDVKM. CDR3 residues: CASSFTYNEQFF. Here the CDR3 DNA reads TGTGCCAGCAGTTTTACCTACAATGAGCAGTTCTTC. The whole variable domain, filled in from reference TRBV28 and TRBJ2-1, reads DVKVTQSSRYLVKRTGEKVFLECVQDMDHENMFWYRQDPGLGLRLIYFSYDVKMKEKGDIPEGYSVSREKKERFSLILESASTNQTSMYLCASSFTYNEQFFGPGTRLTVL.

The table lists this clonotype with a few counts. The genes are TRBV6-1 and TRBJ1-5; no definite D call. The V gene's germline CDR1 is MNHNS and CDR2 SASEGT. The CDR3 is made up of 15 amino acids. Trimming pared 5 bases from V and 5 bases from J, leaving 16 bases between. CDR3: CASSPPADSHQPQHF. The CDR3 DNA reads TGTGCCAGCAGTCCACCCGCTGACTCCCATCAGCCCCAGCATTTT.

This clonotype occurred many times. The rearrangement uses TRBV3-1 and TRBJ1-2, with D maybe TRBD1 (5 bases). Germline CDR1 is LGHDT and CDR2 is YNNKEL (reference sequence). V was cut by 1 base and J by 8 bases, with 14 bases left in between. The CDR3 spans 14 residues. The CDR3 sequence is CASSQGPGPGGYTF. CDR3 sequence (DNA): TGTGCCAGCAGCCAAGGGCCAGGGCCGGGAGGCTACACCTTC.

This clonotype showed up many times. The chain employs TRBV18 and TRBJ1-1; D is perhaps TRBD1 (6 bases). The CDR3 sequence is 14 residues long. V lost 2 bases, J lost 2 bases, and 9 bases lay in between. Per germline, CDR1 KGHSH and CDR2 LQKENI. The CDR3 nucleotides are TGTGCCAGCTCACCAGACAGGTCCAACACTGAAGCTTTCTTT. As protein: CASSPDRSNTEAFF.

The chain uses TRBV15 and TRBJ2-3, with 8 bases that match TRBD2. The ends lost 5 bases at V and 4 bases at J; junction bases unmatched: 11. The CDR3 is 16 amino acids. Germline CDR1 LNHNV, CDR2 YYDKDF (reference sequence). CDR3 sequence reads: CATSRGSGRGSDTQYF. CDR3 in DNA: TGTGCCACCAGCCGGGGGAGCGGGAGAGGGTCAGATACGCAGTATTTT.

This chain uses TRBV20-1 with TRBJ1-1; D possibly corresponds to TRBD1 (5 bases). The CDR3 extends over 15 amino acids. With 0 bases removed from V and 1 base from J, the gap between germline ends came to 12 bases. The germline V gene encodes CDR1 DFQATT and CDR2 SNEGSKA (reference sequence). This chain's CDR3 is CSAREMVRGNTEAFF. The DNA for the CDR3 is TGCAGTGCTAGAGAAATGGTAAGGGGGAACACTGAAGCTTTCTTT.

V and J are TRBV3-1 and TRBJ2-1; 7 bases line up with TRBD2. The CDR3 totals 16 residues. V lost 1 base, J lost 5 bases, and 8 bases stayed unmatched. CDR1 and CDR2 from the germline V gene are LGHDT and YNNKEL (reference sequence). CDR3 bases: TGTGCCAGCAGCCAAGTTGAGCGACTAGCTCACAATGAGCAGTTCTTC. It codes for CASSQVERLAHNEQFF.

This clonotype was seen many times. This chain joins TRBV28 and TRBJ2-3, with D perhaps TRBD1 or TRBD2 (6 bases each). The V end lost 6 bases, the J end lost 3 bases, and 19 bases lay between the germline ends. The CDR3 totals 16 residues. Germline V CDR1 and CDR2: MDHEN, SYDVKM. The CDR3 bases are TGTGCCAGCAGCCTTAGAGGAGGGGGAATGACAGATACGCAGTATTTT. The encoded protein is CASSLRGGGMTDTQYF.

In the case of this clonotype: A much larger clone is a single base away; this may be a read error. V and J are TRBV28 and TRBJ1-1; 8 nucleotides align to TRBD1. The CDR3 is 13 residues long. J lost 6 bases, V lost 8 bases, and 8 bases had no gene match. The germline gives CDR1 MDHEN, CDR2 SYDVKM. The CDR3, as DNA: TGTGCCAGCCGACCCGGACAGGGTCCTGAAGCTTTCTTT. Its protein product is CASRPGQGPEAFF.

This clonotype was detected ten times or more. This sequence joins TRBV12-3 or TRBV12-4 and TRBJ1-1, with unresolved D. CDR3 size: 12 residues. Trimming took off 7 bases at V and 4 bases at J, with 10 bases between the two ends. The CDR3 DNA sequence: TGTGCCAGCACTCGGATGAGCACTGAAGCTTTCTTT. Its translation: CASTRMSTEAFF.

This clonotype was seen only a few times. The chain has TRBV29-1 and TRBJ1-2, with unresolved D. V was cut by 0 bases and J by 4 bases, with 6 bases left in between. Germline V gives CDR1 SQVTM, CDR2 ANQGSEA. The CDR3 has 12 residues. The CDR3 protein is CSVEDQIYGYTF. CDR3 coding DNA: TGCAGCGTTGAAGATCAAATCTATGGCTACACCTTC.

V and J are TRBV20-1 and TRBJ2-7, with 10 positions matching TRBD1. Germline values: CDR1 DFQATT, CDR2 SNEGSKA (reference sequence). The CDR3 totals 14 residues. Trimming removed 6 bases from V and 1 base from J; junction bases left unmatched: 6. As DNA, the CDR3 is TGCAGTGCCTTCCGACAGGGGGCTTCCTACGAGCAGTACTTC. Protein product: CSAFRQGASYEQYF.

The chain uses TRBV29-1 and TRBJ2-6; unclear D gene. The CDR3 is 14 residues long. Trimming removed 3 bases from V and 4 bases from J, with 10 bases in between. Germline V gene lookup returns CDR1 SQVTM and CDR2 ANQGSEA. The CDR3 DNA reads TGCAGCGTTGACGACGGGTCCGGGGCCAACGTCCTGACTTTC. This translates into CSVDDGSGANVLTF.

Only a few counts were recorded for this clonotype. The rearrangement links TRBV29-1 to TRBJ2-5; D gene uncertain. This CDR3 region has 12 residues. The V gene lost 4 bases and the J gene lost 0 bases, with 6 bases spanning the gap. In germline, CDR1 is SQVTM, CDR2 ANQGSEA. This chain's CDR3 is CSVVTYQETQYF. As DNA, the CDR3 is TGCAGCGTTGTAACGTACCAAGAGACCCAGTACTTC. Complete variable domain (other parts from reference TRBV29-1 and TRBJ2-5): SAVISQKPSRDICQRGTSLTIQCQVDSQVTMMFWYRQQPGQSLTLIATANQGSEATYESGFVIDKFPISRPNLTFSTLTVSNMSPEDSSIYLCSVVTYQETQYFGPGTRLLVL.

This clonotype was counted between two and nine times. The chain employs TRBV5-1 and TRBJ1-5, with unresolved D. This CDR3 has 13 residues. Germline CDR1 and CDR2: SGHRS and YFSETQ. With 1 base removed from V and 5 bases from J, the gap between germline ends came to 7 bases. In nucleotides, the CDR3 is TGCGCCAGCAGCTTGCTGAGCGATCAGCCCCAGCATTTT. Translation gives CASSLLSDQPQHF.

The chain carries TRBV7-2 and TRBJ1-2; a weak D match, TRBD1 (6 bases). This CDR3 comprises 15 residues. CDR1 is SGHTA, CDR2 FQGNSA, per germline. V was clipped by 0 bases and J by 4 bases, with 12 bases between them. The CDR3 DNA sequence: TGTGCCAGCAGCTTAGCCCTCTCAGGGGCCTATGGCTACACCTTC. Its translation: CASSLALSGAYGYTF.

This clonotype was recorded many times. This chain links TRBV6-6 with TRBJ2-5, with TRBD1 matching 7 bases. The CDR3 contains 15 residues. V dropped 2 bases and J dropped 1; count of bases not matched to a gene: 4. Germline lookup yields CDR1 MNHNY and CDR2 SVGAGI (reference sequence). The CDR3 nucleotides are TGTGCCAGCAGTTACCCAGGGACAGCCCAAGAGACCCAGTACTTC. Translated: CASSYPGTAQETQYF.

This clonotype appeared a few times. The genes are TRBV20-1 and TRBJ2-7; 8 bases fit TRBD1. J lost 6 bases, V lost 6 bases, and 7 bases had no gene match. The CDR3 contains 12 residues. Germline lookup yields CDR1 DFQATT and CDR2 SNEGSKA (reference sequence). CDR3 in DNA: TGCAGTGCCGCCCCAGGGGGCGTCGAGCAGTACTTC. Amino acids: CSAAPGGVEQYF.

This clonotype showed up just a few times. The rearrangement uses TRBV10-3 and TRBJ2-1; 8 bases line up with TRBD1. CDR1 is ENHRY, CDR2 SYGVKD, per germline. V was clipped by 4 bases and J by 8 bases; unmatched bases: 13. The CDR3 is made up of 16 amino acids. The CDR3 loop reads CAISGTGRRVSDEQFF. DNA for the CDR3: TGTGCCATCAGTGGGACAGGGAGGAGAGTTTCGGATGAGCAGTTCTTC.

The genes are TRBV18 and TRBJ2-5; maybe TRBD2 (5 bases). Trimming removed 0 bases at V and 1 base at J, with 12 bases between. The CDR3 covers 16 residues. CDR1 is KGHSH, CDR2 LQKENI, per germline. The CDR3 protein is CASSPPAQRVQETQYF. The CDR3, as DNA: TGTGCCAGCTCACCACCGGCCCAGAGGGTCCAAGAGACCCAGTACTTC. The complete variable domain, with remaining parts taken from reference TRBV18 and TRBJ2-5, reads NAGVMQNPRHLVRRRGQEARLRCSPMKGHSHVYWYRQLPEEGLKFMVYLQKENIIDESGMPKERFSAEFPKEGPSILRIQQVVRGDSAAYFCASSPPAQRVQETQYFGPGTRLLVL.